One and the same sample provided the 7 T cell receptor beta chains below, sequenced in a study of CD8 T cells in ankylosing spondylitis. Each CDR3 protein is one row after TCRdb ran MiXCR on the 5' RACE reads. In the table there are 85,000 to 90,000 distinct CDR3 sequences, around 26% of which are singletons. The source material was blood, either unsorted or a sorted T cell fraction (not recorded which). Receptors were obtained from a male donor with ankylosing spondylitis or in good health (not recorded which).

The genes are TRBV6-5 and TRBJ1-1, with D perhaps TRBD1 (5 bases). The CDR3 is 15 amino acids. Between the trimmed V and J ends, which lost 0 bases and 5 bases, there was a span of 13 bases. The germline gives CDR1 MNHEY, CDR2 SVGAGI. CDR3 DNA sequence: TGTGCCAGCAGTTACTCGGGGGGATGGGGGACTGAAGCTTTCTTT. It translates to CASSYSGGWGTEAFF.

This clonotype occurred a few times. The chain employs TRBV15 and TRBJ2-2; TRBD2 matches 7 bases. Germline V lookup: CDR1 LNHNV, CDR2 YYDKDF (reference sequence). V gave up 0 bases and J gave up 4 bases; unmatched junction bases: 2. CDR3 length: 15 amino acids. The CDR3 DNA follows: TGTGCCACCAGCAGAGATCGGGGGGTCACCGGGGAGCTGTTTTTT. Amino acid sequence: CATSRDRGVTGELFF.

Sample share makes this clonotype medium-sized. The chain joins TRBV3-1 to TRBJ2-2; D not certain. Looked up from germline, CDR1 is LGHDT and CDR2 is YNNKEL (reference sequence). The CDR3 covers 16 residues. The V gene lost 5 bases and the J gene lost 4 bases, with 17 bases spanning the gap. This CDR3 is CASSTWLGMPTGELFF. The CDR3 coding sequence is TGTGCCAGCAGCACGTGGCTGGGAATGCCCACCGGGGAGCTGTTTTTT.

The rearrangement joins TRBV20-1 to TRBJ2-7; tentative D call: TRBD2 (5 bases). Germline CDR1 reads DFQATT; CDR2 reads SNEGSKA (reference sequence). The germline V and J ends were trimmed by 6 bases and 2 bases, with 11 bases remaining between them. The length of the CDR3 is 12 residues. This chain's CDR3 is CSARLGTYEQYF. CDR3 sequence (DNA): TGCAGTGCCCGACTCGGGACCTACGAGCAGTACTTC.

CDR3 coding DNA: TGCAGTGCTAGAGCCAGCCCACCGACGGGAAATTCACCCCTCCACTTT. This translates into CSARASPPTGNSPLHF. This sequence joins TRBV20-1 and TRBJ1-6; D is uncertain. Germline lookup yields CDR1 DFQATT and CDR2 SNEGSKA (reference sequence). Trimming shortened V by 1 base and J by 7 bases, and 17 bases separated the two germline ends. The length of the CDR3 is 16 residues.

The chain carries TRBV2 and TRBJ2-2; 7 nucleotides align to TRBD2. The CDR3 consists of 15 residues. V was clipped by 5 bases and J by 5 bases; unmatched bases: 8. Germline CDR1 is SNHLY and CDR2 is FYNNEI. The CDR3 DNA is TGTGCCAGCAGTCACCCCGGGACTACAACCGGGGAGCTGTTTTTT. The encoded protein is CASSHPGTTTGELFF.

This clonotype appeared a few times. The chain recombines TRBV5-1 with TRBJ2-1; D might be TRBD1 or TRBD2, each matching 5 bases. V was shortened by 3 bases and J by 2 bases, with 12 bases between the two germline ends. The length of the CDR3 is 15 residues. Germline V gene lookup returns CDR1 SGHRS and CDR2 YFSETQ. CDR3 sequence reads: CASSYRDGPYNEQFF. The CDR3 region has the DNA TGCGCCAGCAGCTACCGGGACGGACCCTACAATGAGCAGTTCTTC.